This T cell receptor beta chain stems from a study of identical twins' blood T cells. This clonotype appeared a few times. The CDR3 runs to 14 residues. Trimming cost V 7 bases and J 4 bases; bases outside gene matches: 9. Both ends of each TCR cDNA library bore sample-specific barcodes. One entry per CDR3 protein results from TCRdb running MiXCR on the 5' RACE reads. The sample holds 300,000 to 450,000 distinct CDR3 sequences, over 25% seen once. The specimen was PBMCs. The sequence derives from a woman aged 18 to 55 in good health. The chain combines TRBV12-3 or TRBV12-4 with TRBJ1-2; 7 positions agree with TRBD1. The CDR3 reads CASTPHDRVYGYTF. CDR3 sequence (DNA): TGTGCCAGCACCCCACACGACAGGGTCTATGGCTACACCTTC.